A selection of T cell receptor beta chains follows, all from one sample in a study of cytomegalovirus exposure and HLA in healthy donors. Clones were read by immunoSEQ multiplex PCR, and TCRdb kept only the in-frame ones, dropping some. The sample has approximately 250,000 clones; around 80% are singletons. Sequenced input: PBMCs. These receptors all stem from a boy between 5 and 17 years old in good health and CMV-seronegative. Each CDR3 is given with its conserved first and last residue. A D gene is named only where the DNA matches it firmly. Size is omitted from some rows. Given values are once, few, many or a class for expanded clones.

TRBJ2-2	TRBD1	-	TRBV29-1	CSVVRQGAGELFF	TGCAGCGTTGTCCGACAGGGGGCCGGGGAGCTGTTTTTT
TRBJ2-7	-	few	TRBV11-2	CASSLNRVDYEQYF	TGTGCCAGCAGCTTAAACAGGGTGGACTACGAGCAGTACTTC
TRBJ2-5	TRBD1	-	TRBV2	CASSEGTGGPWGETQYF	TGTGCCAGCAGTGAGGGGACAGGGGGGCCTTGGGGAGAGACCCAGTACTTC
TRBJ2-3	TRBD2	-	TRBV7-2	CASSSQSGTSGTDTQYF	TGTGCCAGCAGCTCGCAATCCGGGACTAGCGGTACAGATACGCAGTATTTT
TRBJ1-3	-	-	TRBV30	CAWSAEQLSGGNTIYF	TGTGCCTGGAGTGCCGAACAACTTTCAGGGGGAAACACCATATATTTT
TRBJ2-2	TRBD1	-	TRBV5-4	CASRDSSGGTGAGELFF	TGTGCCAGCAGGGATTCATCGGGAGGGACAGGGGCCGGGGAGCTGTTTTTT
TRBJ1-1	TRBD1	few	TRBV10-3	CAISGTGYTAFF	TGTGCCATCAGTGGGACAGGGTACACGGCTTTCTTT
TRBJ2-5	TRBD2	-	TRBV30	CAWGGLAISETQYF	TGTGCCTGGGGGGGACTAGCCATCTCAGAGACCCAGTACTTC
TRBJ1-1	-	-	TRBV4-1	CASSQVAGVKMNTEAFF	TGCGCCAGCAGCCAAGTCGCGGGGGTGAAAATGAACACTGAAGCTTTCTTT
TRBJ2-7	-	few	TRBV25-1	CASSSGGYEQYF	TGTGCCAGCAGTTCCGGGGGATACGAGCAGTACTTC
TRBJ2-7	TRBD2	-	TRBV5-4	CASSEPGGSSYEQYF	TGTGCCAGCAGCGAGCCGGGAGGGAGCTCCTACGAGCAGTACTTC
TRBJ1-1	-	-	TRBV30	CAWSLAGPREAFF	TGTGCCTGGAGTCTCGCGGGCCCGCGTGAAGCTTTCTTT
TRBJ1-1	-	once	TRBV4-2	CASSQDRQSSEAFF	TGTGCCAGCAGCCAAGATAGACAGTCCTCTGAAGCTTTCTTT
TRBJ2-1	TRBD2	-	TRBV11-3	CASSPPASGVDNEQFF	TGTGCCAGCAGCCCCCCAGCAAGCGGGGTTGACAATGAGCAGTTCTTC
TRBJ2-3	-	-	TRBV7-9	CASSFKQEFGPDTQYF	TGTGCCAGCAGCTTCAAACAGGAGTTTGGTCCAGATACGCAGTATTTT
TRBJ1-2	-	-	TRBV2	CASSEFRADGYTF	TGTGCCAGCAGTGAATTCAGGGCAGATGGCTACACCTTC
TRBJ1-1	-	few	TRBV6-6	CASSYQGNTEAFF	TGTGCCAGCAGTTATCAGGGGAACACTGAAGCTTTCTTT
TRBJ1-6	-	-	TRBV11-3	CASSPGQGSNSPLHF	TGTGCCAGCAGCCCTGGGCAGGGGAGTAATTCACCCCTCCACTTT
TRBJ2-7	TRBD1	-	TRBV7-8	CASSQGQGALAGGYEQYF	TGTGCCAGCAGCCAGGGACAGGGGGCGTTAGCGGGAGGTTACGAGCAGTACTTC
TRBJ2-7	TRBD2	-	TRBV5-1	CASSLGEGNSYEQYF	TGCGCCAGCAGCTTGGGGGAGGGAAACTCCTACGAGCAGTACTTC
TRBJ2-6	-	-	TRBV9	CASSDQRWDSGWANVLTF	TGTGCCAGCAGCGATCAGAGATGGGACTCCGGGTGGGCCAACGTCCTGACTTTC
TRBJ1-2	TRBD1	-	TRBV6-1	CASSPSTGNYGYTF	TGTGCCAGCAGTCCTTCGACAGGGAACTATGGCTACACCTTC
TRBJ2-1	TRBD2	-	TRBV27	CASSSSGLAGGPFFGEQFF	TGTGCCAGCAGTTCCTCGGGACTAGCGGGGGGGCCTTTCTTCGGTGAGCAGTTCTTC
TRBJ1-2	TRBD1	-	TRBV30	CAGRVTGDYGYTF	TGTGCCGGAAGGGTTACAGGGGACTATGGCTACACCTTC
TRBJ1-6	TRBD1	-	TRBV4-2	CASSPSLDRGSNSPLHF	TGTGCCAGCAGCCCGTCCCTGGACAGGGGGAGTAATTCACCCCTCCACTTT
TRBJ2-7	TRBD1	-	TRBV4-1	CASSQVGTGNYEQYF	TGCGCCAGCAGCCAAGTCGGGACAGGGAACTACGAGCAGTACTTC
TRBJ2-1	TRBD2	-	TRBV6-5	CASSYSGRPYNEQFF	TGTGCCAGCAGTTACAGCGGGAGACCCTACAATGAGCAGTTCTTC
TRBJ1-1	TRBD1	once	TRBV10-3	CAISVSDRGLGDTEAFF	TGTGCCATCAGTGTATCGGACAGGGGTTTGGGGGACACTGAAGCTTTCTTT
TRBJ2-7	TRBD1	-	TRBV10-1	CASSESGTVYEQYF	TGCGCCAGCAGTGAGTCGGGGACAGTCTACGAGCAGTACTTC
TRBJ1-1	TRBD1	-	TRBV7-6	CASSSLTGDTEAFF	TGTGCCAGCAGCTCCCTGACAGGGGACACTGAAGCTTTCTTT
TRBJ2-3	-	-	TRBV11-2	CASSLGLLDTQYF	TGTGCCAGCAGCCTAGGACTCCTAGATACGCAGTATTTT
TRBJ2-7	-	-	TRBV29-1	CSVSGQGETSVQEQYF	TGCAGCGTTTCCGGGCAGGGCGAGACTAGTGTGCAGGAGCAGTACTTC
TRBJ2-7	-	-	TRBV11-3	CASSPSDSNEQYF	TGTGCCAGCAGCCCCTCGGACAGTAACGAGCAGTACTTC
TRBJ1-1	-	-	TRBV5-1	CASSFIPGGAEAFF	TGCGCCAGCAGCTTTATCCCGGGCGGGGCTGAAGCTTTCTTT
TRBJ1-1	TRBD1	-	TRBV5-6	CASQSRKGGISEAFF	TGTGCCAGTCAGAGTCGTAAAGGGGGCATTTCGGAAGCTTTCTTT
TRBJ2-7	-	-	TRBV10-1	CASGHGPGYEQYF	TGCGCCAGCGGGCACGGACCGGGGTACGAGCAGTACTTC
TRBJ2-7	-	-	TRBV11-3	CASSLERGLFTSSSYGQYF	TGTGCCAGCAGCTTAGAGAGGGGACTGTTCACATCTAGCTCCTACGGGCAGTACTTC
TRBJ1-1	-	-	TRBV6-5	CASSYSEFQRLEAFF	TGTGCCAGCAGTTACTCGGAGTTTCAGCGCCTTGAAGCTTTCTTT
TRBJ2-7	TRBD2	-	TRBV4-1	CASSQEPSGGAFDEQYF	TGCGCCAGCAGCCAAGAACCTAGCGGGGGGGCCTTCGACGAGCAGTACTTC
TRBJ1-4	TRBD1	few	TRBV4-2	CASSQPGQGANEKLFF	TGTGCCAGCAGCCAACCAGGACAGGGGGCTAATGAAAAACTGTTTTTT
TRBJ2-1	-	-	TRBV5-4	CASSLASASRYNEQFF	TGTGCCAGCAGCCTGGCGAGTGCTAGTCGCTACAATGAGCAGTTCTTC
TRBJ1-5	-	once	TRBV30	CAWSGGGGHQPQHF	TGTGCCTGGAGTGGGGGGGGAGGACATCAGCCCCAGCATTTT
TRBJ2-7	TRBD1	-	TRBV27	CASSPGQGAHEQYF	TGTGCCAGCAGTCCGGGACAGGGGGCCCACGAGCAGTACTTC
TRBJ1-2	-	-	TRBV11-2	CASSFYGIDTGYTF	TGTGCCAGCAGCTTTTACGGGATCGATACGGGCTACACCTTC
TRBJ2-2	-	-	TRBV14	CASSHTRGDGELFF	TGTGCCAGCAGCCATACTCGCGGGGACGGGGAGCTGTTTTTT
TRBJ1-2	-	-	TRBV10-3	CAITSLQGGAGGYTF	TGTGCCATCACTTCCCTTCAAGGGGGGGCAGGTGGCTACACCTTC
TRBJ1-5	TRBD1	-	TRBV19	CASSIGDRGRDQPQHF	TGTGCCAGTAGTATAGGGGACAGGGGACGGGATCAGCCCCAGCATTTT
TRBJ1-2	-	-	TRBV14	CASSQRDVRGYTF	TGTGCCAGCAGCCAGCGGGACGTGCGGGGCTACACCTTC
TRBJ2-3	TRBD2	-	TRBV7-9	CASSSFNLADRTDTQYF	TGTGCCAGCAGCTCGTTCAACCTAGCGGATCGCACAGATACGCAGTATTTT
TRBJ2-5	-	once	TRBV11-3	CASSSIGTRETQYF	TGTGCCAGCAGCTCCATCGGGACTCGAGAGACCCAGTACTTC
TRBJ2-2	-	once	TRBV5-1	CASSLGDSPGELFF	TGCGCCAGCAGCTTGGGGGACTCTCCCGGGGAGCTGTTTTTT
TRBJ1-1	-	-	TRBV30	CAWSTPLGWTEAFF	TGTGCCTGGAGTACCCCTCTAGGTTGGACTGAAGCTTTCTTT
TRBJ2-7	-	-	TRBV6-1	CASRGPTRPTYEQYF	TGTGCCAGCAGGGGCCCGACAAGGCCCACCTACGAGCAGTACTTC
TRBJ2-2	TRBD1	-	TRBV2	CASSEAEGQGESGELFF	TGTGCCAGCAGTGAAGCCGAAGGACAGGGGGAATCCGGGGAGCTGTTTTTT
TRBJ1-1	-	-	TRBV5-1	CASSYAVNTEAFF	TGCGCCAGCAGCTACGCAGTGAACACTGAAGCTTTCTTT
TRBJ2-6	TRBD1	few	TRBV30	CAWGTAGANVLTF	TGTGCCTGGGGGACAGCTGGGGCCAACGTCCTGACTTTC
TRBJ2-7	TRBD1	-	TRBV7-9	CASSSGQGISYEQYF	TGTGCCAGCAGCTCAGGACAGGGGATCTCCTACGAGCAGTACTTC
TRBJ1-2	-	few	TRBV27	CASSPRQLANYGYTF	TGTGCCAGCAGTCCAAGACAGTTAGCTAACTATGGCTACACCTTC
TRBJ1-1	-	-	TRBV7-9	CTSSFQRDTEAFF	TGTACCAGCAGCTTTCAACGCGACACTGAAGCTTTCTTT